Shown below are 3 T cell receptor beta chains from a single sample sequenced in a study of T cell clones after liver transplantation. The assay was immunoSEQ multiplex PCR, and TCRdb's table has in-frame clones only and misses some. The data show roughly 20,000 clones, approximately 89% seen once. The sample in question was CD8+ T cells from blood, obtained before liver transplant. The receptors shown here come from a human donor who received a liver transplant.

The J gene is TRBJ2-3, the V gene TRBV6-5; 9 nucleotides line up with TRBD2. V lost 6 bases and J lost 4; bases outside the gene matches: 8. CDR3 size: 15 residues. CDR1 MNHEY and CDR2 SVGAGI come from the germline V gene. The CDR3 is CASSAVAGVPDTQYF. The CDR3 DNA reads TGTGCCAGCAGCGCAGTAGCGGGAGTCCCAGATACGCAGTATTTT.

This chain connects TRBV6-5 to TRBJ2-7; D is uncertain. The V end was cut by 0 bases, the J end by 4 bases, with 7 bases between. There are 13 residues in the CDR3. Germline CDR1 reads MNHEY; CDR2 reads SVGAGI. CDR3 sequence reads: CASSYSMEYEQYF. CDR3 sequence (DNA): TGTGCCAGCAGTTACTCGATGGAATACGAGCAGTACTTC.

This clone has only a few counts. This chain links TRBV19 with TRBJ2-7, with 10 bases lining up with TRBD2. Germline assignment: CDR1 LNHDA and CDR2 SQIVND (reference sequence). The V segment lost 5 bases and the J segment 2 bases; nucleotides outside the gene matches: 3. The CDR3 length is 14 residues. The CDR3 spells CASSAGLAAYEQYF. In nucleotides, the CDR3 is TGTGCCAGTAGTGCTGGACTAGCGGCCTACGAGCAGTACTTC.